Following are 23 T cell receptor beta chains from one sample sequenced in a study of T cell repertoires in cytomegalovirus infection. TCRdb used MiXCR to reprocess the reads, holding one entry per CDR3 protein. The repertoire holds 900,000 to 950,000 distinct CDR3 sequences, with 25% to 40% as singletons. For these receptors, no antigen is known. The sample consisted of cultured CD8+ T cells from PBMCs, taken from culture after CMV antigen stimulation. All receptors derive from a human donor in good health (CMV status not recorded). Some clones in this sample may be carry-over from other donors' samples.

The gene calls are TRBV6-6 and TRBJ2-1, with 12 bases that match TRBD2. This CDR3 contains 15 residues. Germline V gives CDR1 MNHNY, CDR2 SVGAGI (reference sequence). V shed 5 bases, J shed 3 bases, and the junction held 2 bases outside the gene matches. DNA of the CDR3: TGTGCCAGCAGTGGACTAGCGGGGATCTACAATGAGCAGTTCTTC. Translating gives CASSGLAGIYNEQFF.

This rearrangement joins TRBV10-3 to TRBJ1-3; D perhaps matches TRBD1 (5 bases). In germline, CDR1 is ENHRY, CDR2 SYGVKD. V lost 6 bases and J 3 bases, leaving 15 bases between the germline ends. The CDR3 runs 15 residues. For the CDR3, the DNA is TGTGCCATCAGAGAAAAAAGGGACTTTGGAAACACCATATATTTT. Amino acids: CAIREKRDFGNTIYF.

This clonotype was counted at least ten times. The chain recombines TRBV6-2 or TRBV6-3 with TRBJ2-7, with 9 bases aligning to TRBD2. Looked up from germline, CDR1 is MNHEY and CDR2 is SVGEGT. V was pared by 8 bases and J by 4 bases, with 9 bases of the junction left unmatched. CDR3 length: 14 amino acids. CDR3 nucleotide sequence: TGTGCCAGCTCGAGCCTAGCGGGGAGATACGAGCAGTACGTC. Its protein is CASSSLAGRYEQYV.

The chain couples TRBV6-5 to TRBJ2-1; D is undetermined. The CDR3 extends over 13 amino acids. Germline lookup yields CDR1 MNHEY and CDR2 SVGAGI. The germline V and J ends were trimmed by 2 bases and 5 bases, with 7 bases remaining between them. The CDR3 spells CASSYGMNNEQFF. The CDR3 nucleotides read TGTGCCAGCAGTTACGGGATGAACAATGAGCAGTTCTTC.

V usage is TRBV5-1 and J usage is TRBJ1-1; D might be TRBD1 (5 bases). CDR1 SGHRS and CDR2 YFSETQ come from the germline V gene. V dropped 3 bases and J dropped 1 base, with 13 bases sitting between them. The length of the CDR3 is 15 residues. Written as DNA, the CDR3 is TGCGCCAGCAGCTATCTGTTTGGGGGGAACACTGAAGCTTTCTTT. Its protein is CASSYLFGGNTEAFF.

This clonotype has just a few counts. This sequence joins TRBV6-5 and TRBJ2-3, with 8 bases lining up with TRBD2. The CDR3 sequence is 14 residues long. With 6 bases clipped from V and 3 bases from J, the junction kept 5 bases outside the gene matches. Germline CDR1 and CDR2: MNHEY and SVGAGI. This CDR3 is CASRILAATDTQYF. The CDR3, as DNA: TGTGCCAGCAGGATACTAGCGGCAACAGATACGCAGTATTTT.

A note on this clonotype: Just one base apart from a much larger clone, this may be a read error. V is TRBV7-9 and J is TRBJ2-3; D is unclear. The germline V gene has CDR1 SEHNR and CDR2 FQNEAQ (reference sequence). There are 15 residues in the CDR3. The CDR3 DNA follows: TGTGCCAGCAGCTTAGTAGGGTTGAGAACAGATATGCAGTATTTT. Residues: CASSLVGLRTDMQYF.

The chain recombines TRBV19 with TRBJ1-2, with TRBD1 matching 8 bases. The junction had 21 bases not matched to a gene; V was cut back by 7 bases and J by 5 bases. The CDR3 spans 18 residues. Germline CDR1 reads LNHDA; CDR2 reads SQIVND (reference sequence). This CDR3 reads CASTQDREANHRLYGYTF. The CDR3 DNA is TGTGCCAGTACTCAGGACAGGGAGGCAAACCATCGGCTATATGGCTACACCTTC.

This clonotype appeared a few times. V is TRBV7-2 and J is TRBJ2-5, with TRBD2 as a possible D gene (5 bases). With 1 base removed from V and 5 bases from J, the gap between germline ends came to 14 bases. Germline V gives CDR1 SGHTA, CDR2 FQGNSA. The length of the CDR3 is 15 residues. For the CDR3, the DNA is TGTGCCAGCAGCTTAGTAGCGACACCAGTGGAGACCCAGTACTTC. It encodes CASSLVATPVETQYF.

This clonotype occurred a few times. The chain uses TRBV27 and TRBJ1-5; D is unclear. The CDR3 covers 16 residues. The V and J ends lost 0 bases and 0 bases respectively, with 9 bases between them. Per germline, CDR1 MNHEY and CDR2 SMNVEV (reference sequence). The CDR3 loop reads CASSLSVGHSNQPQHF. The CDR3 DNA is TGTGCCAGCAGTTTATCCGTCGGGCATAGCAATCAGCCCCAGCATTTT.

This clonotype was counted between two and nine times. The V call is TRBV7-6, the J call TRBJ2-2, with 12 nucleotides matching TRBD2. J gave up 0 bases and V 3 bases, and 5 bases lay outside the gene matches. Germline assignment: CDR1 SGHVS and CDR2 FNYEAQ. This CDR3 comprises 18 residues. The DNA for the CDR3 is TGTGCCAGCAGCTTCCCGACTAGCGGGGGCGCGAACACCGGGGAGCTGTTTTTT. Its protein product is CASSFPTSGGANTGELFF.

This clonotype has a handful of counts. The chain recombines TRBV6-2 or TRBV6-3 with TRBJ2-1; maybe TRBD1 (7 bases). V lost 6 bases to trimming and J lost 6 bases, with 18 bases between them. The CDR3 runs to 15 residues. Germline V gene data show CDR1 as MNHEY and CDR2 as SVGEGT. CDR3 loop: CASRERRGPPNEQFF. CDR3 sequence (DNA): TGTGCCAGCAGGGAGAGGAGGGGGCCCCCCAATGAGCAGTTCTTC.

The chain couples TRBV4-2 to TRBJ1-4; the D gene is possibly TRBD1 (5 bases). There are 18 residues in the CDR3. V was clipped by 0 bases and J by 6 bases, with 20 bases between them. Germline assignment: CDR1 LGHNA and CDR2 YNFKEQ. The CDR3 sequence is CASSQDNGAGLDDEKLFF. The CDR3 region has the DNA TGTGCCAGCAGCCAAGATAACGGGGCGGGTTTAGATGATGAAAAACTGTTTTTT.

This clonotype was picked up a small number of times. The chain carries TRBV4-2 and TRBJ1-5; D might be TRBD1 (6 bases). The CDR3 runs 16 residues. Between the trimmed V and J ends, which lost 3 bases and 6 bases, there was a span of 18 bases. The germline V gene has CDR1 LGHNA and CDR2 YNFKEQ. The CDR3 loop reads CASSQALGGAIQPQHF. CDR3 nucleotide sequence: TGTGCCAGCAGCCAGGCTCTTGGGGGGGCGATTCAGCCCCAGCATTTT.

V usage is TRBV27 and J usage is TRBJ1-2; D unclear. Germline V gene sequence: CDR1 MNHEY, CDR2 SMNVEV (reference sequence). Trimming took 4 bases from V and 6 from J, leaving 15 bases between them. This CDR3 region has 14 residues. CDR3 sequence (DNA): TGTGCCAGCAGTTCCCCCGGCCACACGAATGGCTACACCTTC. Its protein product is CASSSPGHTNGYTF.

The CDR3 sequence: CASSFRAGGYNEQFF. CDR3 DNA sequence: TGCGCCAGCAGCTTTCGAGCGGGGGGGTACAATGAGCAGTTCTTC. The rearrangement uses TRBV5-1 and TRBJ2-1; 10 bases fit TRBD2. J lost 4 bases, V lost 2 bases, and 3 bases had no gene match. Germline CDR1 reads SGHRS; CDR2 reads YFSETQ. This CDR3 is 15 amino acids long.

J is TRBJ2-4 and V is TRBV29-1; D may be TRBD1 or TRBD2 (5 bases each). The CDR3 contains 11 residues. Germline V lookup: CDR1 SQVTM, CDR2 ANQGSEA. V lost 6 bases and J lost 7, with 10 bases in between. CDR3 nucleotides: TGCAGCGTGGTCAGGGAGAACATTCAGTACTTC. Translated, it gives CSVVRENIQYF.

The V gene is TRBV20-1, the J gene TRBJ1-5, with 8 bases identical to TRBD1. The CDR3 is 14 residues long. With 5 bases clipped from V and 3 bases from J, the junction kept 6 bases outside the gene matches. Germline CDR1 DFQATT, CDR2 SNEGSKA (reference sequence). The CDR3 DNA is TGCAGTGCTTTGGACAGGGCCTACAATCAGCCCCAGCATTTT. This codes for CSALDRAYNQPQHF.

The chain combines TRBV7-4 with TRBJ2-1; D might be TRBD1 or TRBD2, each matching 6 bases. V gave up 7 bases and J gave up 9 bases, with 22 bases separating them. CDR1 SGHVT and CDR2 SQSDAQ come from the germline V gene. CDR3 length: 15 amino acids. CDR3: CASTSRGRGGTEQFF. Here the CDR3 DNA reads TGTGCCAGCACCTCCAGGGGCAGGGGAGGCACTGAGCAGTTCTTC.

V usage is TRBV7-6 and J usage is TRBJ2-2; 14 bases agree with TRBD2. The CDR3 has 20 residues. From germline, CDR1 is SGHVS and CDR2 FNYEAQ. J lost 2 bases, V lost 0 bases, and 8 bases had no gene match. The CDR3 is CASSLAYTGLAGVNTGELFF. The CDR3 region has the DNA TGTGCCAGCAGCTTAGCGTATACGGGACTAGCGGGGGTAAACACCGGGGAGCTGTTTTTT.

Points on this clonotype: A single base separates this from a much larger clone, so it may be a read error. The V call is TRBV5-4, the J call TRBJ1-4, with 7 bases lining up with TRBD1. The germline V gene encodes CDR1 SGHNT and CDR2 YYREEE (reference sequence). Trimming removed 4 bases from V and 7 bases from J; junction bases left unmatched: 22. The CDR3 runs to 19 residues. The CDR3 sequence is CASSTTIEQTGVSSEKLFF. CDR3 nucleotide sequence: TGTGCCAGCAGCACGACAATCGAACAAACAGGGGTGTCTAGTGAAAAACTGTTTTTT. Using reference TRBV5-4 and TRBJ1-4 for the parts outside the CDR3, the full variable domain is ETGVTQSPTHLIKTRGQQVTLRCSSQSGHNTVSWYQQALGQGPQFIFQYYREEENGRGNFPPRFSGLQFPNYSSELNVNALELDDSALYLCASSTTIEQTGVSSEKLFFGSGTQLSVL.

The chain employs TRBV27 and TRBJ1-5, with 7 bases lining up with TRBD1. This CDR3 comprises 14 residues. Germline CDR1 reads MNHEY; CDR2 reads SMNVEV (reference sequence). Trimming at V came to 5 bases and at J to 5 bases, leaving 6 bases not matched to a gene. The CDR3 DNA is TGTGCCAGCAGTCCGGGACAGCTAGATCAGCCCCAGCATTTT. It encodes CASSPGQLDQPQHF.

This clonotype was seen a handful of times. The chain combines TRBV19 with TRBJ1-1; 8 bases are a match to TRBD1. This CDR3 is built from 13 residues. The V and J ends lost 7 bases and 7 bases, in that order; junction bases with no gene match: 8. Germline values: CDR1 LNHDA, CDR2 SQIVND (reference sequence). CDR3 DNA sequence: TGTGCCAGTAACCCGACAGGGGCACTTGAAGCTTTCTTT. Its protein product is CASNPTGALEAFF.